One sample yielded the 11 T cell receptor beta chains listed below, sequenced in a study of metastatic and nonmetastatic thyroid tumors. TCRdb redid the clone calls on the PCR reads using MiXCR. Here the sample spans about 64,000 clones, about a sixth being singletons. All patients were treatment-naive before thyroid surgery. The material sequenced was blood. The receptor set was obtained from a male donor with papillary thyroid cancer or a benign thyroid nodule (not recorded which). Some clones in this sample may be carry-over from other donors' samples.

In its sample, this clone was seen a few times. Possible read error: a much larger clone is one base away. V is TRBV6-4 and J is TRBJ2-1; D is perhaps TRBD2 (7 bases). Germline V gene lookup returns CDR1 MRHNA and CDR2 SNTAGT. This CDR3 spans 15 amino acids. V lost 6 bases to trimming and J lost 10 bases, with 22 bases between them. The CDR3 here is CASRPEGGGAVEQFF. The CDR3 bases are TGTGCCAGCAGGCCAGAGGGGGGGGGAGCGGTGGAGCAGTTCTTC.

Concerning this clone: This sequence may be a read error, since a much larger clone differs from it by one base. The V and J genes are TRBV20-1 and TRBJ1-1, with TRBD1 identical over 7 bases. The CDR3 runs 11 residues. The V gene's germline CDR1 is DFQATT and CDR2 SNEGSKA (reference sequence). In nucleotides, the CDR3 is TGCAGTGTGATATTAGGGACAGTTGCATATTTT. This translates into CSVILGTVAYF.

A remark on this clone: A much bigger clone sits one base away, suggesting this may be a read error. Other nucleotide sequences in the sample specify the same CDR3. The rearrangement uses TRBV20-1 and TRBJ2-5; perhaps D is TRBD1 or TRBD2 (6 bases each). There are 11 residues in the CDR3. Germline V gene lookup returns CDR1 DFQATT and CDR2 SNEGSKA (reference sequence). V was cut by 5 bases and J by 11 bases, with 15 bases left in between. The CDR3 region is CSAPRAGTQYF. CDR3 nucleotide sequence: TGCAGTGCTCCCCGCGCGGGGACACAGTACTTC.

This clone was seen ten or more times. Lacking the conserved final phenylalanine or tryptophan, this CDR3 likely reflects a read error. No DNA is shown, since the ends of the CDR3 on it are uncertain; the CDR3 is the one TCRdb lists. V usage is TRBV2 and J usage is TRBJ2-7; the table's D call, TRBD2, has no DNA check behind it. The CDR3 comprises 11 residues, both ends counted. The V gene's germline CDR1 is SNHLY and CDR2 FYNNEI. CDR3 in amino acids: CASSESGSSIL.

The CDR3 DNA sequence: TGTGCCAGCATGTCGGGGGGGTCTTCCTATAATTCACCCCTCCACTTT. It encodes CASMSGGSSYNSPLHF. The V gene is TRBV28, the J gene TRBJ1-6, with D perhaps matching TRBD1 (5 bases). The CDR3 totals 16 residues. From germline, CDR1 is MDHEN and CDR2 SYDVKM. V lost 7 bases, J lost 1 base, and 14 bases lay in between.

This clone was seen at least ten times. The chain employs TRBV3-1 and TRBJ2-7, with D unclear. Germline CDR1 is LGHDT and CDR2 is YNNKEL (reference sequence). V lost 6 bases and J 2 bases, leaving 14 bases between the germline ends. This CDR3 is built from 14 residues. In DNA, the CDR3 is TGTGCCAGCAGTCTCCTGGGCAGGCCCTACGAGCAGTACTTC. Its translation: CASSLLGRPYEQYF.

This clone was counted ten times or more. The rearrangement links TRBV11-2 to TRBJ1-1, with D unclear. Per germline, CDR1 SGHAT and CDR2 FQNNGV. CDR3 length: 14 amino acids. Trimming stripped 5 bases from V and 8 bases from J, with 18 bases between. Written as DNA, the CDR3 is TGTGCCAGCAGCGGATCGAGGGAGAGTCGGGAAGCTTTCTTT. This gives the protein CASSGSRESREAFF.

This clone occurred many times. The chain carries TRBV6-4 and TRBJ2-1; perhaps TRBD2 as D (6 bases). Trimming removed 0 bases from V and 6 bases from J, with 15 bases in between. Germline lookup yields CDR1 MRHNA and CDR2 SNTAGT. This CDR3 spans 16 amino acids. The CDR3 region has the DNA TGTGCCAGCAGTGACTCGGTCGGGGGAGCGACCAATGAGCAGTTCTTC. Amino acids: CASSDSVGGATNEQFF.

This clone came up many times. The chain carries TRBV28 and TRBJ1-1; no clear D gene. V lost 6 bases and J 0 bases, leaving 11 bases between the germline ends. Germline V gene sequence: CDR1 MDHEN, CDR2 SYDVKM. The CDR3 covers 14 residues. CDR3 DNA sequence: TGTGCCAGCAGCCTAAGGGAGGTGAACACTGAAGCTTTCTTT. It is translated as CASSLREVNTEAFF.

There are many counts of this clone. The chain joins TRBV4-2 to TRBJ2-2; TRBD2 matches at 14 bases. Unmatched junction bases numbered 13, after V lost 4 bases and J lost 6 bases. Per germline, CDR1 LGHNA and CDR2 YNFKEQ. The CDR3 is 19 residues long. CDR3 residues: CASSRDTGLAGAGAGELFF. The CDR3 nucleotides read TGTGCCAGCAGCCGCGACACGGGACTAGCGGGAGCAGGCGCCGGGGAGCTGTTTTTT.

This clone was seen at least ten times. The V call is TRBV5-6, the J call TRBJ2-7; the D gene is possibly TRBD1 (5 bases). Deletions cut 4 bases from V and 3 bases from J, with 14 bases between. The CDR3 consists of 14 residues. The V gene's germline CDR1 is SGHDT and CDR2 YYEEEE. The chain's CDR3 is CASSPIDRIYEQYV. The CDR3 DNA reads as TGTGCCAGCAGCCCGATCGACAGAATCTACGAGCAGTACGTC.